This note documents a single T cell receptor (beta chain) sequence. The target antigen is unknown. This entry belongs to a study of cytomegalovirus exposure and HLA in healthy donors. PCR amplification relied on 60 Vbeta primers (plus 13 Jbeta primers). Generated by immunoSEQ multiplex PCR, the TCRdb table keeps only in-frame clones and is missing some. The sample gives about 250,000 clones, about 85% of which show up once; roughly 0.22% is in the top ten. The study's findings and limits: By HLA locus, TCR association rates varied in a later analysis, with DRB1 showing the most and HLA-C the fewest. TCR beta chain V- and J-gene trimming was linked, in a later analysis, to a missense variant in DCLRE1C.

The germline CDR1 and CDR2 sequences are MNHEY and SMNVEV (reference sequence). The CDR3 covers 14 residues. V lost 5 bases and J lost 9, with 17 bases in between. Sequenced sample: PBMCs. V usage is TRBV27 and J usage is TRBJ2-1; weak D call: TRBD2 (6 bases). The receptor was isolated from a girl aged 2-10 years in good health and CMV-seronegative. CDR3 coding DNA: TGTGCCAGCAGTCTAGGTTCCGTAGCGGTTGAGCAGTTCTTC. Residues: CASSLGSVAVEQFF.